This TCR beta chain is from a study of PD-L1 blockade in urothelial cancer. Per the germline V gene, CDR1 is SGHTA and CDR2 is FQGTGA. This CDR3 region has 16 residues. Trimming removed 2 bases from V and 2 bases from J; junction bases left unmatched: 9. Clones were sequenced by immunoSEQ multiplex PCR, and TCRdb holds only the in-frame ones, with some missing. The table shows 90,000 to 120,000 clones, with approximately 85% occurring only once. The chain is built from TRBV7-3 and TRBJ2-7, with TRBD2 matching over 7 bases. The receptor's source is a man aged 50 or older with urothelial cancer. The specimen was PBMCs, collected around atezolizumab (anti-PD-L1) treatment. CDR3 protein: CASSLGSASGTYEQYF. The CDR3 DNA follows: TGTGCCAGCAGCTTAGGTTCGGCTAGCGGAACCTACGAGCAGTACTTC.